This paragraph reports one TCR beta chain. This sample is part of a study of OX40 agonist ivuxolimab in advanced cancers. Profiling relied on immunoSEQ multiplex PCR, and the TCRdb table lists in-frame clones only, not all of them. The sample lists over 8,500 clones, about nine tenths occurring once. V was cut by 0 bases and J by 1 base, with 7 bases left in between. This CDR3 is 14 amino acids long. Germline lookup yields CDR1 SEHNR and CDR2 FQNEAQ (reference sequence). The chain is built from TRBV7-9 and TRBJ2-7; D is ambiguous. The receptor was derived from an adult with an advanced solid tumor such as melanoma, head and neck, liver or kidney cancer. The sample was CD4+ or CD8+ T cells sorted from blood, taken in a trial of the OX40 agonist ivuxolimab. CDR3 residues: CASSLATPSYEQYF. DNA of the CDR3: TGTGCCAGCAGCTTAGCGACTCCTTCCTACGAGCAGTACTTC.